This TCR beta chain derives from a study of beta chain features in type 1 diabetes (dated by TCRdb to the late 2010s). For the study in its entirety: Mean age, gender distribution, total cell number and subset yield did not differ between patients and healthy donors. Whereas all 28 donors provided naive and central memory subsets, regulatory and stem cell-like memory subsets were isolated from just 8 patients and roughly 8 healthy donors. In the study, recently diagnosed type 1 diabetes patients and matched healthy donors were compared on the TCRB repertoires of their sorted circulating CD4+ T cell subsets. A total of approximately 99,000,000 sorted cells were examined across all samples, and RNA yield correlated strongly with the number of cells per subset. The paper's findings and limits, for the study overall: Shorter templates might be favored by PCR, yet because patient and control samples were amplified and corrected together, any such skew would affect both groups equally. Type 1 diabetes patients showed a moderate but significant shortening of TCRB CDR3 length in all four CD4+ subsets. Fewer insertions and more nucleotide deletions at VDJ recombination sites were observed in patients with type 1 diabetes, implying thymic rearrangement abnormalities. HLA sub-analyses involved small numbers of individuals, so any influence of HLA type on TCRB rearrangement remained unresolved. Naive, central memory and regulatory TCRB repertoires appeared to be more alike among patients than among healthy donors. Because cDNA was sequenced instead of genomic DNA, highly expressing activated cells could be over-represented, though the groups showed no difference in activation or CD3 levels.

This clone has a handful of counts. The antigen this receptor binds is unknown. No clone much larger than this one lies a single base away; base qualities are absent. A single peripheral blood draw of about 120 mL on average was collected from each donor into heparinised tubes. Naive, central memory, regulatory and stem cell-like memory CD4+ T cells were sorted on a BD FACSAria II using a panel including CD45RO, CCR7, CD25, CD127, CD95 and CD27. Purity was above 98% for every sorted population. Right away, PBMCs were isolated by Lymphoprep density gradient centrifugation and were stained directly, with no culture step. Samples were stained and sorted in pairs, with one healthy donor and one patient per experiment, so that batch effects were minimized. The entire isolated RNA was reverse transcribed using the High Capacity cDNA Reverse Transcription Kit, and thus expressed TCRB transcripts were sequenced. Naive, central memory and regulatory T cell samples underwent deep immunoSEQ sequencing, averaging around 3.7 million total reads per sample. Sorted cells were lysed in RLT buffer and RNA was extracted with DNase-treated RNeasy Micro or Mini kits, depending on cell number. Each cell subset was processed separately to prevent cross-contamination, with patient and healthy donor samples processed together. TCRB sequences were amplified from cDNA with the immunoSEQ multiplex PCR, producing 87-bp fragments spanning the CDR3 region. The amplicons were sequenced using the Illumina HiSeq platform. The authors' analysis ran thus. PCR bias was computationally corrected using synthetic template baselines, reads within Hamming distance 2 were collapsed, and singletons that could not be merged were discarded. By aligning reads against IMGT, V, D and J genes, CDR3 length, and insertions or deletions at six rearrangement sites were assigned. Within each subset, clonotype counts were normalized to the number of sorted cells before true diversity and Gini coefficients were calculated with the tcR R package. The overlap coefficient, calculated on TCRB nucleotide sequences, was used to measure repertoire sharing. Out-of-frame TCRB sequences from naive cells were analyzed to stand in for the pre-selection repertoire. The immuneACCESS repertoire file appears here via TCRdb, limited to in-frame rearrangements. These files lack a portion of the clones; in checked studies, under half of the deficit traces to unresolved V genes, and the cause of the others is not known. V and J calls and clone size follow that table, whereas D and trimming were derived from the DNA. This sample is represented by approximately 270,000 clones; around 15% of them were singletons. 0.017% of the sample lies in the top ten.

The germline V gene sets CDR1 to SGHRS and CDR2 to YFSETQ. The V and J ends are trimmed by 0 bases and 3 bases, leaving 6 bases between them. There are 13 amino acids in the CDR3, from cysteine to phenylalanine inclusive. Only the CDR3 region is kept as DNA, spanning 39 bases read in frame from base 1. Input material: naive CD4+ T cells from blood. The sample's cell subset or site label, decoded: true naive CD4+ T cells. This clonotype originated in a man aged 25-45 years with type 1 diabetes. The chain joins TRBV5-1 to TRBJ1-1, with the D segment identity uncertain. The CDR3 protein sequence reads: CASSLEADTEAFF. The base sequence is TGCGCCAGCAGCTTGGAAGCGGACACTGAAGCTTTCTTT.